The 24 T cell receptor beta chains below come from one sample, sequenced in a study of T cells in Graves' hyperthyroidism and ophthalmopathy. Using RNA transcripts as the source, TCR beta CDR3 regions were amplified. First-round RT-PCR of the TCR CDR3 relied on the HTBI primer set. MiXCR was run by TCRdb on the multiplex PCR reads, yielding one entry per CDR3 protein. The data show a few hundred thousand distinct CDR3 sequences, with 46% seen just once and 7.5% to 8.5% held by the top ten. The sample consisted of peripheral blood or thyroid tissue (not recorded which). These receptors came from a woman aged 18-29 years with Graves' hyperthyroidism.

This clonotype was recorded many times. The chain is built from TRBV2 and TRBJ2-7; 9 nucleotides line up with TRBD1. Germline CDR1 and CDR2: SNHLY and FYNNEI. With 6 bases clipped from V and 5 bases from J, the junction kept 5 bases outside the gene matches. This CDR3 is built from 13 residues. The CDR3 sequence: CASRGQGLDEQYF. CDR3 nucleotide sequence: TGTGCCAGCAGGGGACAGGGTCTAGACGAGCAGTACTTC.

The rearrangement uses TRBV6-2 or TRBV6-3 and TRBJ2-7, with 10 bases lining up with TRBD1. V was clipped by 10 bases and J by 4 bases; unmatched bases: 16. This CDR3 comprises 16 residues. CDR1 is MNHEY, CDR2 SVGEGT, per germline. The CDR3: CATINPSGQGEYEQYF. Written as DNA, the CDR3 is TGTGCCACCATTAACCCCTCAGGACAGGGGGAATACGAGCAGTACTTC.

In its sample, this clonotype was seen a few times. At one of its ends the junction is not consistent with the germline gene, which may arise from a read error. This sequence joins TRBV24-1 and TRBJ2-2; a weak D match, TRBD1 (7 bases). The CDR3 extends over 15 amino acids. CDR1 is KGHDR, CDR2 SFDVKD, per germline. The CDR3 sequence is CATSPLGGGTRELFF. The CDR3 region has the DNA TGTGCCACCAGTCCCCTAGGAGGGGGCACCAGGGAGCTGTTTTTT.

This clonotype was seen ten or more times. The rearrangement joins TRBV11-1 to TRBJ2-7, with 12 bases identical to TRBD2. Germline V CDR1 and CDR2: SGHAT, FQDESV (reference sequence). J was trimmed by 0 bases and V by 4 bases; bases with no gene match: 4. The CDR3 runs to 16 residues. In DNA form, the CDR3 reads TGTGCCAGCAGCTCCCGGACTAGCGGGGCCTCCTACGAGCAGTACTTC. The encoded protein is CASSSRTSGASYEQYF.

This clonotype was observed a few times. The J gene is TRBJ2-6, the V gene TRBV12-3 or TRBV12-4, with a weak D call TRBD1 (6 bases). The CDR3 sequence is 16 residues long. Trimming removed 8 bases at V and 0 bases at J, with 14 bases between. CDR3 residues: CASSPGAGSGANVLTF. The CDR3 nucleotides are TGTGCCAGCTCACCAGGGGCAGGCTCTGGGGCCAACGTCCTGACTTTC.

The chain joins TRBV7-9 to TRBJ1-4, with D possibly TRBD1 on 5 matching bases. This CDR3 is built from 15 residues. From germline, CDR1 is SEHNR and CDR2 FQNEAQ (reference sequence). The V and J ends lost 3 bases and 5 bases respectively, with 13 bases between them. The DNA of the CDR3 is TGTGCCAGCAGCTTCGTGGGGACGGGCAATGAAAAACTGTTTTTT. Translation gives CASSFVGTGNEKLFF.

This clonotype was seen ten or more times. The rearrangement joins TRBV5-1 to TRBJ1-2; TRBD1 is a possible D gene (5 bases). The CDR3 is made up of 15 amino acids. V lost 4 bases to trimming and J lost 0 bases, with 13 bases between them. Per germline, CDR1 SGHRS and CDR2 YFSETQ. The CDR3 here is CASSGGTETNYGYTF. The CDR3 DNA follows: TGCGCCAGCAGCGGAGGGACGGAGACTAACTATGGCTACACCTTC.

This clonotype came up a few times. The rearrangement uses TRBV24-1 and TRBJ2-7; 8 bases are a match to TRBD1. There are 13 residues in the CDR3. J lost 2 bases, V lost 10 bases, and 6 bases had no gene match. Germline CDR1 KGHDR, CDR2 SFDVKD. Here the CDR3 reads CATQPGQAYEQYF. CDR3 nucleotide sequence: TGTGCCACGCAACCGGGACAGGCCTACGAGCAGTACTTC.

The V call is TRBV12-3 or TRBV12-4, the J call TRBJ2-5; D is ambiguous. With 0 bases removed from V and 5 bases from J, the gap between germline ends came to 13 bases. CDR3 size: 15 residues. CDR3 residues: CASSLAGDTGETQYF. CDR3 nucleotide sequence: TGTGCCAGCAGTTTAGCAGGAGATACGGGCGAGACCCAGTACTTC.

This chain uses TRBV10-3 with TRBJ1-2; possibly TRBD1 for D (5 bases). Deletions cut 10 bases from V and 7 bases from J, with 19 bases between. The CDR3 length is 13 residues. Germline loops: CDR1 ENHRY, CDR2 SYGVKD. In nucleotides, the CDR3 is TGTGCCACCTCCCAAGATAGGGACTGTGGCTACACCTTC. Its protein product is CATSQDRDCGYTF.

The chain couples TRBV7-3 to TRBJ1-5; D unresolved. CDR1 SGHTA and CDR2 FQGTGA come from the germline V gene. CDR3 length: 15 amino acids. Trimming shortened V by 4 bases and J by 9 bases, and 19 bases separated the two germline ends. CDR3 in DNA: TGTGCCAGCAGCTCTACGCCGGGGTACGGGATGCCCCAGCATTTT. Translating gives CASSSTPGYGMPQHF.

The chain is built from TRBV25-1 and TRBJ2-7, with TRBD2 matching 7 bases. Germline V lookup: CDR1 MGHDK, CDR2 SYGVNS. The CDR3 consists of 13 residues. CDR3 in DNA: TGTGCTAGCCTTATGGCTAGCGGCGGCGAGCAGTACTTC. Translating gives CASLMASGGEQYF.

As regards this clonotype: One end of the junction varies from germline; a read error may be responsible. The genes are TRBV7-9 and TRBJ1-2, with D unresolved. The CDR3 extends over 15 amino acids. Germline V gene sequence: CDR1 SEHNR, CDR2 FQNEAQ (reference sequence). The CDR3 here is CASSFTGTQNYGHTF. CDR3 DNA: TGCGCCAGCAGCTTTACCGGAACACAAAACTATGGCCACACCTTC.

There are many counts of this clonotype. The rearrangement links TRBV2 to TRBJ2-7, with TRBD2 identical over 7 bases. The CDR3 sequence is 16 residues long. The ends lost 2 bases at V and 0 bases at J; junction bases unmatched: 7. Germline V lookup: CDR1 SNHLY, CDR2 FYNNEI. The CDR3 nucleotides read TGTGCCAGCAGTGAAAAGCTAGCGGTATCCTCCTACGAGCAGTACTTC. Translating it yields CASSEKLAVSSYEQYF.

This clonotype was seen many times. The chain couples TRBV7-6 to TRBJ1-3, with a tentative D call TRBD1 (5 bases). The CDR3 is 16 residues long. From germline, CDR1 is SGHVS and CDR2 FNYEAQ. V gave up 7 bases and J gave up 1 base, with 17 bases separating them. The CDR3 coding sequence is TGTGCCAGCACCGGTCGACGGGGGATTTCTGGAAACACCATATATTTT. This gives the protein CASTGRRGISGNTIYF.

This clonotype was seen repeatedly, ten times or more. The rearrangement uses TRBV7-3 and TRBJ2-5, with TRBD1 matching over 8 bases. CDR1 and CDR2 from the germline V gene are SGHTA and FQGTGA. The CDR3 sequence is 15 residues long. V was pared by 5 bases and J by 4 bases, with 9 bases of the junction left unmatched. The CDR3 coding sequence is TGTGCCAGCAGCCTAGACAGGGGCAGGGGAGAGACCCAGTACTTC. Protein: CASSLDRGRGETQYF.

This clonotype came up a few times. A much larger clone sits a single nucleotide away, making a read error possible. Here the CDR3 reads CASSPRYSSGNTTYF. The CDR3 DNA follows: TGTGCCAGCAGCCCACGTTATAGTTCTGGAAACACCACATATTTT. The V gene is TRBV7-3, the J gene TRBJ1-3; D is ambiguous. Germline V gene sequence: CDR1 SGHTA, CDR2 FQGTGA. The length of the CDR3 is 15 residues.

This clonotype came up many times. The V call is TRBV4-3, the J call TRBJ2-5; TRBD1 is a possible D gene (6 bases). CDR3 size: 15 residues. The ends were cut back, 1 base at V and 5 bases at J, with 14 bases in the middle. The germline CDR1 and CDR2 sequences are LGHNA and YSLEER. CDR3 sequence (DNA): TGCGCCAGCAGCCAAGTACATAACAGGGCGGAGACCCAGTACTTC. It is translated as CASSQVHNRAETQYF.

This clonotype occurred many times. The V gene is TRBV5-4, the J gene TRBJ2-6; 9 bases map to TRBD1. The CDR3 contains 17 residues. Germline V gene sequence: CDR1 SGHNT, CDR2 YYREEE (reference sequence). Trimming removed 0 bases from V and 3 bases from J; junction bases left unmatched: 4. The CDR3 DNA reads as TGTGCCAGCAGCTTGGCTACAGGGGGCCGTGGGGCCAACGTCCTGACTTTC. Protein sequence: CASSLATGGRGANVLTF.

The CDR3 coding sequence is TGCAGCGCTAGACAGGGGACATTCTATGGCTACACCTTC. Encoded protein: CSARQGTFYGYTF. The chain has TRBV29-1 and TRBJ1-2; 8 bases fit TRBD1. With 7 bases clipped from V and 4 bases from J, the junction kept 8 bases outside the gene matches. The CDR3 contains 13 residues. Germline assignment: CDR1 SQVTM and CDR2 ANQGSEA.

This clonotype was observed a handful of times. The gene calls are TRBV27 and TRBJ1-6; perhaps TRBD1 as D (5 bases). This CDR3 region has 14 residues. Germline V gives CDR1 MNHEY, CDR2 SMNVEV (reference sequence). The germline V and J ends were trimmed by 5 bases and 5 bases, with 10 bases remaining between them. The CDR3 is CASSQTENNSPLHF. CDR3 nucleotides: TGTGCCAGCAGTCAGACAGAAAATAATTCACCCCTCCACTTT.

This chain uses TRBV6-2 or TRBV6-3 with TRBJ2-7, with TRBD2 matching over 12 bases. Per the germline V gene, CDR1 is MNHEY and CDR2 is SVGEGT. With V trimmed by 5 bases and J by 7 bases, 9 bases remained unmatched. This CDR3 has 15 amino acids. This CDR3 reads CASSQGTSGRGEQYF. CDR3 DNA sequence: TGTGCCAGCAGTCAAGGGACTAGCGGGCGAGGGGAGCAGTACTTC.

This clonotype occurred many times. V gene TRBV7-6 combines with J gene TRBJ2-7, with a weak D call TRBD2 (6 bases). This CDR3 spans 16 amino acids. Germline V CDR1 and CDR2: SGHVS, FNYEAQ. V lost 3 bases and J lost 4, with 19 bases in between. CDR3 DNA: TGTGCCAGCAGCTTGGAGGGCCAATTAGGATTGTACGAGCAGTACTTC. Protein: CASSLEGQLGLYEQYF.

This clonotype was seen many times. The chain uses TRBV4-2 and TRBJ1-6; D uncertain. V lost 1 base to trimming and J lost 7 bases, with 14 bases between them. CDR3 size: 16 residues. The germline V gene has CDR1 LGHNA and CDR2 YNFKEQ. CDR3 amino acids: CASSQVEGIGNSPLHF. The CDR3 DNA sequence: TGTGCCAGCAGCCAAGTCGAGGGAATTGGAAATTCACCCCTCCACTTT.